Presented here are 31 T cell receptor beta chains from one specimen sequenced in a study of CD8+CD57+ T cells in acquired aplastic anemia. It was patients with CD8+CD57+ cell expansion by flow cytometry who were chosen for sequencing. For CDR3 and TCR beta VDJ profiling, genomic DNA was the template used. TCRdb re-derived calls from the reads in MiXCR, one entry per CDR3 protein. The sample records about 200,000 distinct CDR3 sequences, roughly 50% being singletons. Sequenced sample: sorted CD4+, CD8+, or CD8+CD57+ T cells (not recorded which) from PBMCs. Every receptor here comes from a human donor with aplastic anemia.

This clonotype was recorded many times. The V and J genes are TRBV6-1 and TRBJ2-7; unclear D gene. The CDR3 has 15 amino acids. Trimming cost V 1 base and J 0 bases, with 10 bases left between them. Germline V gene sequence: CDR1 MNHNS, CDR2 SASEGT. The CDR3 DNA follows: TGTGCCAGCAGTGAAGAGACAACGAGCTCCTACGAGCAGTACTTC. Translated: CASSEETTSSYEQYF.

This chain connects TRBV6-1 to TRBJ2-5; 7 bases map to TRBD1. Germline V gene sequence: CDR1 MNHNS, CDR2 SASEGT. This CDR3 spans 16 amino acids. V lost 2 bases to trimming and J lost 5 bases; unmatched junction nucleotides: 11. Here the CDR3 DNA reads TGTGCCAGCAGTGAACCTGGTGCAGGGGGTCGGGAGACCCAGTACTTC. This encodes CASSEPGAGGRETQYF.

The sample holds a few counts of this clonotype. A read error may explain this, as a much larger clone is one base away. V and J are TRBV9 and TRBJ1-1; the match to TRBD1 covers 7 bases. V shed 3 bases, J shed 10 bases, and the junction held 9 bases outside the gene matches. Germline V gene lookup returns CDR1 SGDLS and CDR2 YYNGEE. This CDR3 has 13 amino acids. CDR3 sequence: CASSDGQESSAFF. CDR3 coding DNA: TGTGCCAGCAGCGACGGACAGGAATCCTCAGCTTTCTTT. Supplemented by reference TRBV9 and TRBJ1-1, the full variable domain reads DSGVTQTPKHLITATGQRVTLRCSPRSGDLSVYWYQQSLDQGLQFLIQYYNGEERAKGNILERFSAQQFPDLHSELNLSSLELGDSALYFCASSDGQESSAFFGQGTRLTVV.

The chain recombines TRBV9 with TRBJ1-5; D is perhaps TRBD1 (5 bases). Deletions cut 4 bases from V and 8 bases from J, with 22 bases between. Germline values: CDR1 SGDLS, CDR2 YYNGEE. This CDR3 has 16 residues. CDR3 sequence: CASSPRWDPGREPQHF. The CDR3 DNA follows: TGTGCCAGCAGCCCCCGATGGGACCCAGGAAGGGAGCCCCAGCATTTT.

This clonotype was counted ten times or more. The genes are TRBV7-9 and TRBJ2-6, with 7 bases identical to TRBD1. The V gene end was trimmed by 5 bases and the J gene end by 5 bases; junction bases not matched to a gene: 18. The germline V gene has CDR1 SEHNR and CDR2 FQNEAQ (reference sequence). The CDR3 is made up of 19 amino acids. DNA for the CDR3: TGTGCCAGCAGCCGCAACCCGGGACAGACTCTGTCATGGGCCAACGTCCTGACTTTC. Translation: CASSRNPGQTLSWANVLTF.

V and J are TRBV29-1 and TRBJ2-5; 11 bases agree with TRBD2. The DNA end is a closer match to TRBJ2-1, so the J assignment may be wrong. Germline assignment: CDR1 SQVTM and CDR2 ANQGSEA. The CDR3 spans 15 residues. CDR3 DNA sequence: TGCAGCGTTCCCTCGACTAGCGGGATATACAATGAGCAGTTCTTC. This encodes CSVPSTSGIYNEQFF.

This clonotype was counted ten times or more. For the CDR3, the DNA is TGTGCCACCAGTGATTCCCACAGGGGGGCAAACTATGGCTACACCTTC. Translated, it gives CATSDSHRGANYGYTF. The rearrangement uses TRBV24-1 and TRBJ1-2, with 8 positions matching TRBD1. The ends lost 2 bases at V and 2 bases at J; junction bases unmatched: 6. From germline, CDR1 is KGHDR and CDR2 SFDVKD. This CDR3 comprises 16 residues.

This clonotype was observed many times. This rearrangement joins TRBV25-1 to TRBJ1-1, with unresolved D. Germline V gives CDR1 MGHDK, CDR2 SYGVNS. Between the trimmed V and J ends, which lost 3 bases and 1 base, there was a span of 9 bases. This CDR3 spans 14 amino acids. The CDR3 sequence: CASSDSDPNTEAFF. The CDR3, as DNA: TGTGCCAGCAGTGATTCGGACCCGAACACTGAAGCTTTCTTT.

Regarding this clonotype: Mismatch with germline at one junction end may stem from a read error. The gene calls are TRBV19 and TRBJ2-5; a possible D gene is TRBD2 (7 bases). Germline V gives CDR1 LNHDA, CDR2 SQIVND (reference sequence). This CDR3 region has 14 residues. CDR3 protein: CAGSTRGAAETQYF. The CDR3 DNA follows: TGTGCCGGTAGTACCCGGGGGGCCGCAGAGACCCAGTACTTC.

This chain links TRBV2 with TRBJ2-1; 11 bases line up with TRBD1. Germline V gene lookup returns CDR1 SNHLY and CDR2 FYNNEI. The trim removed 2 bases at V and 9 bases at J, leaving 6 bases unmatched. The CDR3 covers 15 residues. The CDR3 DNA reads as TGTGCCAGCAGTGAACCGGGACAGGGGGGGCCTGAGCAGTTCTTC. This encodes CASSEPGQGGPEQFF.

This clonotype was detected ten times or more. Possible read error: a much larger clone is one base away. This chain links TRBV7-7 with TRBJ2-1; maybe TRBD2 (6 bases). Trimming stripped 5 bases from V and 12 bases from J, with 14 bases between. Germline-derived CDR1 and CDR2 are SSHAT and FNYEAQ (reference sequence). The CDR3 runs 12 residues. The CDR3 region has the DNA TGTGCCAGCAGCGCCGGGACTGGTGGGCAGTTCTTC. Translation gives CASSAGTGGQFF.

This clonotype was recorded at least ten times. This chain connects TRBV2 to TRBJ2-1; no firm D call. The CDR3 has 14 amino acids. Trimming pared 4 bases from V and 6 bases from J, leaving 13 bases between. The germline gives CDR1 SNHLY, CDR2 FYNNEI. The CDR3 loop reads CASSVGNWGNEQFF. CDR3 in DNA: TGTGCCAGCAGTGTGGGGAACTGGGGCAATGAGCAGTTCTTC.

Many counts were recorded for this clonotype. This CDR3 fails to terminate in the conserved phenylalanine or tryptophan, so it likely reflects a read error. This chain links TRBV7-3 with TRBJ1-6; 11 bases fit TRBD1. The V segment lost 3 bases and the J segment 10 bases; nucleotides outside the gene matches: 2. Looked up from germline, CDR1 is SGHTA and CDR2 is FQGTGA. The CDR3 is 14 residues long. CDR3 DNA: TGTGCCAGCAGCTTCGGGACAGGGGGATCACCCCTCCACCTT. Its protein product is CASSFGTGGSPLHL.

The chain joins TRBV7-3 to TRBJ2-1, with D perhaps TRBD1 or TRBD2 (5 bases each). This CDR3 spans 14 amino acids. The V end was cut by 2 bases, the J end by 8 bases, with 13 bases between. Germline CDR1 reads SGHTA; CDR2 reads FQGTGA. Here the CDR3 reads CASSLGGPGHEQFF. CDR3 DNA sequence: TGTGCCAGCAGCTTAGGCGGCCCGGGGCATGAGCAGTTCTTC.

In DNA, the CDR3 is TGTGCCACCAGTGAAGCGGGGCGACGCTCCTACAATGAGCAGTTCTTC. Its protein product is CATSEAGRRSYNEQFF. The gene calls are TRBV24-1 and TRBJ2-1; 7 bases agree with TRBD2. Trimming cost V 4 bases and J 0 bases; bases outside gene matches: 5. The CDR3 spans 16 residues. Germline values: CDR1 KGHDR, CDR2 SFDVKD.

This clonotype was detected many times. The J gene is TRBJ2-7, the V gene TRBV6-1, with D perhaps matching TRBD1 (5 bases). Trimming removed 4 bases from V and 4 bases from J, with 11 bases in between. This CDR3 is built from 13 residues. Germline values: CDR1 MNHNS, CDR2 SASEGT. The CDR3 sequence is CASSVTAAYEQYF. In DNA form, the CDR3 reads TGTGCCAGCAGTGTGACAGCAGCATACGAGCAGTACTTC.

This clonotype was picked up many times. The chain joins TRBV14 to TRBJ2-5; D gene ambiguous. The germline V gene encodes CDR1 SGHDN and CDR2 FVKESK. CDR3 length: 15 residues. V gave up 0 bases and J gave up 2 bases, with 10 bases separating them. The CDR3 nucleotides read TGTGCCAGCAGCCAAGATCCTAAGAGACAAGAGACCCAGTACTTC. It is translated as CASSQDPKRQETQYF.

The chain has TRBV9 and TRBJ2-5; D remains unclear. The CDR3 length is 12 residues. V lost 4 bases and J lost 5, with 9 bases in between. Germline values: CDR1 SGDLS, CDR2 YYNGEE. This chain's CDR3 is CASSSLPETQYF. In DNA form, the CDR3 reads TGTGCCAGCAGCTCACTGCCGGAGACCCAGTACTTC.

This clonotype occurred many times. This chain uses TRBV4-1 with TRBJ1-3, with 8 bases that match TRBD1. This CDR3 is 15 amino acids long. Trimming cost V 2 bases and J 4 bases; bases outside gene matches: 4. Germline V CDR1 and CDR2: MGHRA, YSYEKL. The CDR3 DNA follows: TGCGCCAGCAGCCAACGGACAGGGATAGGAAACACCATATATTTT. Protein product: CASSQRTGIGNTIYF.

The chain uses TRBV7-3 and TRBJ2-6; no clear D gene. The CDR3 is made up of 17 amino acids. Trimming took 5 bases from V and 0 from J, leaving 14 bases between them. Per germline, CDR1 SGHTA and CDR2 FQGTGA. CDR3 sequence reads: CASSPLGGVSGANVLTF. CDR3 nucleotides: TGTGCCAGCAGCCCTCTTGGCGGTGTCTCTGGGGCCAACGTCCTGACTTTC.

The table lists this clonotype with many counts. This rearrangement joins TRBV20-1 to TRBJ1-4; maybe TRBD1 (5 bases). CDR3 length: 14 residues. The V end was cut by 2 bases, the J end by 6 bases, with 13 bases between. CDR1 is DFQATT and CDR2 is SNEGSKA in the germline V gene (reference sequence). The CDR3 loop reads CSARPRGRDEKLFF. In nucleotides, the CDR3 is TGCAGTGCTAGACCCCGGGGCCGCGATGAAAAACTGTTTTTT.

This clonotype appeared once. The gene calls are TRBV12-3 or TRBV12-4 and TRBJ2-7; D is uncertain. The CDR3 runs 13 residues. The V end was cut by 6 bases, the J end by 4 bases, with 13 bases between. The CDR3, as DNA: TGTGCCAGCAGCCTCAGTATGAATTACGAGCAGTACTTC. This codes for CASSLSMNYEQYF.

This clonotype was recorded at least ten times. The genes are TRBV4-2 and TRBJ1-4; TRBD1 might be the D (6 bases). Looked up from germline, CDR1 is LGHNA and CDR2 is YNFKEQ. CDR3 length equals 15 residues. V was pared by 0 bases and J by 5 bases, with 10 bases between. Written as DNA, the CDR3 is TGTGCCAGCAGCCAAGAAGGGCAGGGGAATGAAAAACTGTTTTTT. It yields the protein CASSQEGQGNEKLFF.

Worth noting for this clonotype: Its ends do not fully match the called genes, so a read error is possible. The rearrangement links TRBV5-1 to TRBJ2-3; TRBD2 matches 11 bases. CDR3 length equals 16 residues. In germline, CDR1 is SGHRS, CDR2 YFSETQ. This chain's CDR3 is CASSGISGGAINEQYF. The DNA of the CDR3 is TGTGCCAGCAGCGGGATTAGCGGGGGGGCGATCAATGAGCAGTATTTT.

J is TRBJ2-5 and V is TRBV9, with 10 bases matching TRBD2. The germline CDR1 and CDR2 sequences are SGDLS and YYNGEE. The CDR3 has 15 residues. Losses at the gene ends were 6 bases for V and 2 bases for J; bases not matched to a gene: 7. The CDR3 loop is CASTLAGGFQETQYF. As DNA, the CDR3 is TGTGCCAGCACCTTAGCGGGAGGTTTTCAAGAGACCCAGTACTTC.

The CDR3 nucleotides read TGTGCCATCAGTGCAGGGGTCGGGACTAATGAAAAACTGTTTTTT. It specifies CAISAGVGTNEKLFF. The V gene is TRBV10-3, the J gene TRBJ1-4; TRBD1 is a possible D gene (6 bases). Looked up from germline, CDR1 is ENHRY and CDR2 is SYGVKD. V was clipped by 4 bases and J by 2 bases, with 11 bases between them. The CDR3 length is 15 residues.

V usage is TRBV7-9 and J usage is TRBJ2-3; perhaps TRBD2 as D (7 bases). The germline CDR1 and CDR2 sequences are SEHNR and FQNEAQ (reference sequence). Trimming removed 3 bases from V and 4 bases from J, with 11 bases in between. This CDR3 is 14 amino acids long. The CDR3: CASSFGGGPDTQYF. The CDR3 DNA follows: TGTGCCAGCAGCTTTGGGGGGGGGCCAGATACGCAGTATTTT.

The chain carries TRBV7-3 and TRBJ2-7, with D unresolved. Between the trimmed V and J ends, which lost 1 base and 5 bases, there was a span of 6 bases. CDR1 SGHTA and CDR2 FQGTGA come from the germline V gene. This CDR3 is built from 12 residues. The chain's CDR3 is CASSLNGNEQYF. The CDR3 nucleotides are TGTGCCAGCAGCTTAAATGGGAACGAGCAGTACTTC. Using reference TRBV7-3 and TRBJ2-7 for the parts outside the CDR3, the full variable domain is GAGVSQTPSNKVTEKGKYVELRCDPISGHTALYWYRQSLGQGPEFLIYFQGTGAADDSGLPNDRFFAVRPEGSVSTLKIQRTERGDSAVYLCASSLNGNEQYFGPGTRLTVT.

Concerning this clonotype itself: One end of the junction varies from germline; a read error may be responsible. This rearrangement joins TRBV24-1 to TRBJ2-1, with TRBD1 as a possible D gene (6 bases). This CDR3 region has 16 residues. Germline V lookup: CDR1 KGHDR, CDR2 SFDVKD. This CDR3 is CATSDPGQPGYNEQLF. The CDR3 DNA is TGTGCCACCAGTGATCCGGGACAACCGGGCTACAATGAGCAGCTCTTC.

The chain combines TRBV9 with TRBJ2-1, with TRBD2 identical over 8 bases. The germline V gene encodes CDR1 SGDLS and CDR2 YYNGEE. This CDR3 has 14 residues. V shed 4 bases, J shed 7 bases, and the junction held 7 bases outside the gene matches. The CDR3 coding sequence is TGTGCCAGCAGCCCCCGACTAGCGTGGAATGAGCAGTTCTTC. The encoded protein is CASSPRLAWNEQFF.

As DNA, the CDR3 is TGTGCCACCACCGATCCGGGACAGGGGAATGTGGAGCAGTTCTTC. Its translation is CATTDPGQGNVEQFF. The V and J genes are TRBV24-1 and TRBJ2-1, with 10 bases matching TRBD1. CDR3 length: 15 residues. Germline V gene data show CDR1 as KGHDR and CDR2 as SFDVKD. Trimming at V came to 8 bases and at J to 10 bases, leaving 13 bases not matched to a gene.